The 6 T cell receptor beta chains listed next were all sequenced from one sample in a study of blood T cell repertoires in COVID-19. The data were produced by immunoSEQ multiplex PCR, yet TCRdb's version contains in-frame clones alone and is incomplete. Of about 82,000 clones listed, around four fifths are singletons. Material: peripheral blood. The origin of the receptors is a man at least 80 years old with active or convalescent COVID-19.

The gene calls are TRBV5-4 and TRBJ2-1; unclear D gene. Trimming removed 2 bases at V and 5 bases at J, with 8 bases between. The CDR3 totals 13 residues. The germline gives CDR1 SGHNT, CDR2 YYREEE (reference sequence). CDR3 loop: CASSLPRNNEQFF. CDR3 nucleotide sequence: TGTGCCAGCAGCTTACCCAGGAACAATGAGCAGTTCTTC. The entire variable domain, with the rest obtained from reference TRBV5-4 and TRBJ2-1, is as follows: ETGVTQSPTHLIKTRGQQVTLRCSSQSGHNTVSWYQQALGQGPQFIFQYYREEENGRGNFPPRFSGLQFPNYSSELNVNALELDDSALYLCASSLPRNNEQFFGPGTRLTVL.

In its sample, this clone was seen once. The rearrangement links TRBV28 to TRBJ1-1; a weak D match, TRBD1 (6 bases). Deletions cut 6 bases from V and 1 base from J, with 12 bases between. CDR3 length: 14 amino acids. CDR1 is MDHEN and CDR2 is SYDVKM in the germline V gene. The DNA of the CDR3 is TGTGCCAGCAGAATTTACAGGGCGAACACTGAAGCTTTCTTT. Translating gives CASRIYRANTEAFF.

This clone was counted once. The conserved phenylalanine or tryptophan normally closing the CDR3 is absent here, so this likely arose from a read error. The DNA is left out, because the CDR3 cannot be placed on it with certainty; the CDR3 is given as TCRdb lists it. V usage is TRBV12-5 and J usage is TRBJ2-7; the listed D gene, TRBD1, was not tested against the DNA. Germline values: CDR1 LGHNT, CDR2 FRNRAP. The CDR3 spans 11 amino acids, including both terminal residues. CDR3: CASGWLGTFSL.

The chain's CDR3 is CASSLVPPGNTIYF. CDR3 nucleotides: TGTGCCAGCAGTCTTGTCCCTCCCGGAAACACCATATATTTT. The chain links TRBV27 to TRBJ1-3; no clear D. The germline gives CDR1 MNHEY, CDR2 SMNVEV (reference sequence). This CDR3 has 14 residues. V lost 5 bases and J lost 4, with 12 bases in between.

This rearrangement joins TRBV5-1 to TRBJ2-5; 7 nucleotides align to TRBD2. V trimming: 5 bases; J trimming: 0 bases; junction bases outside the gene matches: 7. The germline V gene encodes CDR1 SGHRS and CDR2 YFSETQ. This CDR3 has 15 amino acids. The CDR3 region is CASRWTGGNQETQYF. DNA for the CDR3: TGCGCCAGCAGATGGACGGGGGGAAACCAAGAGACCCAGTACTTC.

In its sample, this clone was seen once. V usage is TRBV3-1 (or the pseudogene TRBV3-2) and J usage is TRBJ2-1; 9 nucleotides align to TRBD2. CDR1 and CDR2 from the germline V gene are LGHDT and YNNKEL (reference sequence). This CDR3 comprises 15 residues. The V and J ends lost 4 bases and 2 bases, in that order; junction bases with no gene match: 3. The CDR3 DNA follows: TGTGCCAGCAGCCTTAGCGGGGGACCCTACAATGAGCAGTTCTTC. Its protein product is CASSLSGGPYNEQFF.